What follows are 19 T cell receptor beta chains derived from one specimen sequenced in a study of T cell responses to AZD1222 COVID-19 vaccine. Sequenced by immunoSEQ multiplex PCR; TCRdb stores in-frame clones only, minus some. The sample shows around 130,000 clones, 88% of them seen only once. Sequences were derived from peripheral blood, sampled 28 days after the second AZD1222 dose. These receptors came from an adult who received the AZD1222 COVID-19 vaccine.

The V and J genes are TRBV2 and TRBJ2-3; 10 positions match TRBD2. The CDR3 is 15 amino acids. Germline-derived CDR1 and CDR2 are SNHLY and FYNNEI. J lost 2 bases, V lost 7 bases, and 6 bases had no gene match. The CDR3 DNA reads as TGTGCCAGCACCCCTGGGACTAGCGCCACAGATACGCAGTATTTT. Protein product: CASTPGTSATDTQYF.

The genes are TRBV7-2 and TRBJ2-7; a weak D match, TRBD2 (6 bases). V was cut by 1 base and J by 3 bases, with 10 bases left in between. The CDR3 is 14 residues long. Germline CDR1 is SGHTA and CDR2 is FQGNSA. The DNA of the CDR3 is TGTGCCAGCAGCTTAGGAGCGGGCCGCTACGAGCAGTACTTC. Translated: CASSLGAGRYEQYF.

The chain recombines TRBV18 with TRBJ2-7, with 7 bases aligning to TRBD1. Trimming removed 6 bases from V and 3 bases from J; junction bases left unmatched: 17. The length of the CDR3 is 17 residues. Germline CDR1 and CDR2: KGHSH and LQKENI. CDR3 sequence reads: CASSEKKDRSRIYEQYF. CDR3 coding DNA: TGTGCCAGCTCGGAAAAGAAGGACAGGTCGCGAATCTACGAGCAGTACTTC.

In this sample, this clone turned up once. This chain joins TRBV14 and TRBJ1-6; D might be TRBD1 (5 bases). The CDR3 has 16 amino acids. Germline loops: CDR1 SGHDN, CDR2 FVKESK. Deletions cut 4 bases from V and 2 bases from J, with 12 bases between. The CDR3 here is CASSPPGPAYNSPLHF. CDR3 nucleotide sequence: TGTGCCAGCAGCCCCCCGGGACCGGCCTATAATTCACCCCTCCACTTT.

This clone was observed a few times. This rearrangement joins TRBV2 to TRBJ1-4, with D perhaps TRBD1 (5 bases). This CDR3 comprises 14 residues. V shed 7 bases and J shed 8 bases, with 17 bases lying between them. Germline-derived CDR1 and CDR2 are SNHLY and FYNNEI. The CDR3 region has the DNA TGTGCCAGCAAGTTCCCGGGGCTCAGGGAAAAACTGTTTTTT. Its protein product is CASKFPGLREKLFF.

V usage is TRBV12-3 or TRBV12-4 and J usage is TRBJ2-7, with D unresolved. CDR3 size: 11 residues. Deletions cut 5 bases from V and 3 bases from J, with 5 bases between. The CDR3 sequence is CASSAYYEQYF. CDR3 bases: TGTGCCAGCAGTGCTTACTACGAGCAGTACTTC.

This chain links TRBV6-5 with TRBJ1-2, with a tentative D call TRBD1 (6 bases). The CDR3 spans 13 residues. Germline V gene data show CDR1 as MNHEY and CDR2 as SVGAGI. Trimming left V 5 bases short and J 4 bases short, with 11 bases between. The CDR3 is CASSKDSLYGYTF. The CDR3, as DNA: TGTGCCAGCAGTAAGGACAGCCTCTATGGCTACACCTTC.

The table lists this clone with a count of one. The chain uses TRBV30 and TRBJ2-1; 9 bases are a match to TRBD1. CDR1 is GTSNPN and CDR2 is SVGIG in the germline V gene (reference sequence). V was pared by 3 bases and J by 0 bases, with 18 bases of the junction left unmatched. This CDR3 comprises 20 residues. The CDR3, as DNA: TGTGCCTGGAGCGTGGGACGAAACACAGGGGGCCGAACCTCCTACAATGAGCAGTTCTTC. Its translation is CAWSVGRNTGGRTSYNEQFF.

The genes are TRBV6-5 and TRBJ1-6; D ambiguous. V was pared by 2 bases and J by 10 bases, with 9 bases between. Per germline, CDR1 MNHEY and CDR2 SVGAGI. The CDR3 consists of 13 residues. CDR3 nucleotide sequence: TGTGCCAGCAGTTACAGGGCATGGTCACCCCTCCACTTT. It translates to CASSYRAWSPLHF.

The V call is TRBV7-2, the J call TRBJ2-1, with 9 bases identical to TRBD2. CDR1 and CDR2 (germline): SGHTA, FQGNSA. This CDR3 contains 16 residues. V shed 5 bases and J 3 bases; nucleotides not matched to a gene: 8. CDR3 residues: CASSPSSGGNYNEQFF. As DNA, the CDR3 is TGTGCCAGCAGCCCGTCGAGCGGGGGGAACTACAATGAGCAGTTCTTC.

This clone has just one count. The CDR3 bases are TGTGCCAGCAGTCCGGCCGACAGGGAGGACTTTAAACTGTTTTTT. Its protein is CASSPADREDFKLFF. V is TRBV28 and J is TRBJ1-4; 7 bases are shared with TRBD1. The CDR3 contains 15 residues. Trimming took 5 bases from V and 11 from J; bases not matched to a gene: 14. Germline V gene sequence: CDR1 MDHEN, CDR2 SYDVKM.

The V call is TRBV10-3, the J call TRBJ2-1, with 9 bases lining up with TRBD2. V trimming: 0 bases; J trimming: 5 bases; junction bases outside the gene matches: 2. Germline loops: CDR1 ENHRY, CDR2 SYGVKD. There are 15 residues in the CDR3. This chain's CDR3 is CAISESPSGDNEQFF. The CDR3, as DNA: TGTGCCATCAGTGAGTCGCCTAGCGGGGACAATGAGCAGTTCTTC.

The CDR3 coding sequence is TGTGCCAGCAGCTTAAGGACAGGAGGAGAAGCTTTCTTT. Amino acids: CASSLRTGGEAFF. The gene calls are TRBV7-9 and TRBJ1-1, with TRBD1 matching 7 bases. After removal of 2 bases from V and 8 bases from J, the junction contained 5 bases not matched to a gene. The CDR3 consists of 13 residues. CDR1 SEHNR and CDR2 FQNEAQ come from the germline V gene (reference sequence).

The rearrangement links TRBV19 to TRBJ1-1; D uncertain. Trimming shortened V by 7 bases and J by 1 base, and 16 bases separated the two germline ends. Germline CDR1 is LNHDA and CDR2 is SQIVND (reference sequence). The CDR3 sequence is 15 residues long. The CDR3 DNA reads TGTGCCAGTATACCCGACTCATATCCGAACACTGAAGCTTTCTTT. Translating it yields CASIPDSYPNTEAFF.

Concerning this clone: One end of the junction does not line up with germline, which may come from a read error. V usage is TRBV6-5 and J usage is TRBJ2-3, with D uncertain. Germline lookup yields CDR1 MNHEY and CDR2 SVGAGI. This CDR3 is 12 amino acids long. DNA of the CDR3: TGTGCCAGCTGGATGAGCACAAATACGCAGTATTTT. This codes for CASWMSTNTQYF.

J is TRBJ2-3 and V is TRBV7-2; D possibly uses TRBD1 or TRBD2 (6 bases each). Germline CDR1 is SGHTA and CDR2 is FQGNSA. The CDR3 sequence is 13 residues long. Trimming left V 3 bases short and J 6 bases short, with 10 bases between. The CDR3 loop is CASSFSGGDTQYF. The CDR3 bases are TGTGCCAGCAGCTTTTCCGGGGGCGATACGCAGTATTTT.

The CDR3 is CAWTASPNWMFSGANVLTF. CDR3 bases: TGTGCCTGGACCGCAAGTCCCAATTGGATGTTCTCTGGGGCCAACGTCCTGACTTTC. The chain carries TRBV30 and TRBJ2-6; D gene uncertain. V was pared by 4 bases and J by 0 bases, with 22 bases between. The CDR3 is made up of 19 amino acids. Germline CDR1 is GTSNPN and CDR2 is SVGIG (reference sequence).

The count of this clone is one. V usage is TRBV7-9 and J usage is TRBJ2-3; D may be TRBD1 or TRBD2 (6 bases each). Germline CDR1 SEHNR, CDR2 FQNEAQ (reference sequence). This CDR3 region has 14 residues. V was trimmed by 3 bases and J by 6 bases, leaving 13 bases between them. CDR3 protein: CASSLGRGGDTQYF. CDR3 nucleotide sequence: TGTGCCAGCAGCTTGGGCAGGGGAGGTGATACGCAGTATTTT.

The rearrangement joins TRBV12-3 or TRBV12-4 to TRBJ1-6, with no clear D. Trimming removed 4 bases at V and 8 bases at J, with 6 bases between. The CDR3 has 12 residues. CDR3 bases: TGTGCCAGCAGTTCCGGAGATTCACCCCTCCACTTT. The encoded protein is CASSSGDSPLHF.